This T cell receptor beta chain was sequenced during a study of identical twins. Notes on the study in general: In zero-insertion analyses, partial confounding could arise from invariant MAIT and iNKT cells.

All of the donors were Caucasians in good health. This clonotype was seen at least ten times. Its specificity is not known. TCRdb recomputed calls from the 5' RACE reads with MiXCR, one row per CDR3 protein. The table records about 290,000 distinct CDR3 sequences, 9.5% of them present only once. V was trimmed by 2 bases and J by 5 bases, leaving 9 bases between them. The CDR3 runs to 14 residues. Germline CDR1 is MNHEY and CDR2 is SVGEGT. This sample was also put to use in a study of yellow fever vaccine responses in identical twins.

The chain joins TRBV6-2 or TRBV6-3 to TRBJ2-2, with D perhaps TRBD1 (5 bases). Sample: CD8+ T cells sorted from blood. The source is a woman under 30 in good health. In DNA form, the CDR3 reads TGTGCCAGCAGTTACACGACAGCAACCGGGGAGCTGTTTTTT. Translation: CASSYTTATGELFF.